The 4 T cell receptor beta chains below come from one sample, sequenced in a study of blood T cell repertoires in COVID-19. TCRdb's copy holds only in-frame clones and misses some; the assay was immunoSEQ multiplex PCR. The data hold 120,000 to 150,000 clones, with around nine tenths observed a single time. Sequencing used peripheral blood. These receptors all come from a woman aged 50 to 60 with active or convalescent COVID-19.

The V gene is TRBV7-6, the J gene TRBJ2-1; TRBD2 is a possible D gene (5 bases). Trimming cost V 5 bases and J 2 bases, with 13 bases left between them. CDR3 length: 15 amino acids. Germline CDR1 SGHVS, CDR2 FNYEAQ. CDR3 residues: CASSHEPGTYNEQFF. The CDR3 DNA is TGTGCCAGCAGCCATGAACCCGGGACCTACAATGAGCAGTTCTTC. Filled out from reference TRBV7-6 and TRBJ2-1, the complete variable domain reads GAGVSQSPRYKVTKRGQDVALRCDPISGHVSLYWYRQALGQGPEFLTYFNYEAQQDKSGLPNDRFSAERPEGSISTLTIQRTEQRDSAMYRCASSHEPGTYNEQFFGPGTRLTVL.

The V and J genes are TRBV24-1 and TRBJ1-1; tentative D call: TRBD1 (6 bases). Trimming took off 5 bases at V and 5 bases at J, with 11 bases between the two ends. The germline V gene encodes CDR1 KGHDR and CDR2 SFDVKD. The CDR3 runs 13 residues. CDR3 protein: CATSGLRGTEAFF. CDR3 nucleotides: TGTGCCACCAGTGGGCTCAGGGGAACTGAAGCTTTCTTT.

The chain has TRBV28 and TRBJ1-2; the D gene is possibly TRBD1 (6 bases). Germline V CDR1 and CDR2: MDHEN, SYDVKM. Trimming cost V 3 bases and J 5 bases, with 19 bases left between them. The CDR3 extends over 16 amino acids. CDR3 in amino acids: CASSLLSRQARYGYTF. As DNA, the CDR3 is TGTGCCAGCAGTTTGTTATCCCGACAGGCCAGGTATGGCTACACCTTC.

The chain carries TRBV28 and TRBJ1-1, with D tentatively TRBD1 (5 bases). Trimming cost V 5 bases and J 0 bases, with 7 bases left between them. In germline, CDR1 is MDHEN, CDR2 SYDVKM. The CDR3 has 13 residues. The CDR3 bases are TGTGCCAGCAGTGACAGCCTGAACACTGAAGCTTTCTTT. The encoded protein is CASSDSLNTEAFF.